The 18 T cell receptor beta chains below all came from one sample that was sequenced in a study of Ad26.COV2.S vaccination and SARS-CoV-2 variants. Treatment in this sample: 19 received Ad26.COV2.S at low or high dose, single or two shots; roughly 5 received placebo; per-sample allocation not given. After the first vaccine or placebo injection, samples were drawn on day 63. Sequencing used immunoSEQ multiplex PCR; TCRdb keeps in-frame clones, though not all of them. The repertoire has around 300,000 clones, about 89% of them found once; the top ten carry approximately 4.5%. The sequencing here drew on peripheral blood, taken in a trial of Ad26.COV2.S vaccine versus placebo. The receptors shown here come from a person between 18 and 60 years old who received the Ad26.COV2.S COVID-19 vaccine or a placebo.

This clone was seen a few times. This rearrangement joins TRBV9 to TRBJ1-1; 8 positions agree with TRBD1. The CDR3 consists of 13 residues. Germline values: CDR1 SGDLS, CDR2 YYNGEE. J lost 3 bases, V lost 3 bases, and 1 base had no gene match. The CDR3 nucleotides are TGTGCCAGCAGCGAACAGGGGGACACTGAAGCTTTCTTT. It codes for CASSEQGDTEAFF. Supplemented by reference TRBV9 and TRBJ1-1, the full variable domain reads DSGVTQTPKHLITATGQRVTLRCSPRSGDLSVYWYQQSLDQGLQFLIQYYNGEERAKGNILERFSAQQFPDLHSELNLSSLELGDSALYFCASSEQGDTEAFFGQGTRLTVV.

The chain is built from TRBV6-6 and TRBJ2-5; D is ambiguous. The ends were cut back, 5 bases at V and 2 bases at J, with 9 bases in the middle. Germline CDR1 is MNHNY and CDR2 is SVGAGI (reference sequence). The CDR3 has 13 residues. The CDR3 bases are TGTGCCAGCAGTCCCGGGTATCAAGAGACCCAGTACTTC. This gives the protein CASSPGYQETQYF.

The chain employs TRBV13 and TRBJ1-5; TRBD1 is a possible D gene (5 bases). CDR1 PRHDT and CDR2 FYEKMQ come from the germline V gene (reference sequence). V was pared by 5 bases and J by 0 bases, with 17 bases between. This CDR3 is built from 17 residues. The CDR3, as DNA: TGTGCCAGCAGCCTTTGGGCAGCCGGACATAGCAATCAGCCCCAGCATTTT. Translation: CASSLWAAGHSNQPQHF.

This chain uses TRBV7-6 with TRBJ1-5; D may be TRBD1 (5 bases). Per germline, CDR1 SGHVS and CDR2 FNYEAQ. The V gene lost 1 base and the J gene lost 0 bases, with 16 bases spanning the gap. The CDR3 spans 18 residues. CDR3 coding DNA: TGTGCCAGCAGCTTAGGACGGGGGGGTTCTTATAGCAATCAGCCCCAGCATTTT. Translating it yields CASSLGRGGSYSNQPQHF.

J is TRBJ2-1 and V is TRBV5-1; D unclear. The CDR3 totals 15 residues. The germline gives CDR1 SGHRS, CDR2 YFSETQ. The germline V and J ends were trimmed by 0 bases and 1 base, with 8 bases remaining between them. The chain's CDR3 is CASSLVWSSYNEQFF. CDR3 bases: TGCGCCAGCAGCTTGGTGTGGAGTTCCTACAATGAGCAGTTCTTC.

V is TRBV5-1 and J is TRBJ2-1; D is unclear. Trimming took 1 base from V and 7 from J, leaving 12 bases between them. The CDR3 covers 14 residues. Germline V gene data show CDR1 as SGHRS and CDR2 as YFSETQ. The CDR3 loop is CASSLRTTINEQFF. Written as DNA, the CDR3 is TGCGCCAGCAGCTTGCGGACCACAATTAATGAGCAGTTCTTC. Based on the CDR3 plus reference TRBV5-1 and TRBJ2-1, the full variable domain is KAGVTQTPRYLIKTRGQQVTLSCSPISGHRSVSWYQQTPGQGLQFLFEYFSETQRNKGNFPGRFSGRQFSNSRSEMNVSTLELGDSALYLCASSLRTTINEQFFGPGTRLTVL.

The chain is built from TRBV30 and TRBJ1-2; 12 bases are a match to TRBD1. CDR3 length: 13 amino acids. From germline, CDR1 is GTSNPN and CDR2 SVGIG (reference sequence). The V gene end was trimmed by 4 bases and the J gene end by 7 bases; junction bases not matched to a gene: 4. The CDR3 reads CAWTGTGGIGYTF. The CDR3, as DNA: TGTGCCTGGACCGGGACAGGGGGCATTGGCTACACCTTC.

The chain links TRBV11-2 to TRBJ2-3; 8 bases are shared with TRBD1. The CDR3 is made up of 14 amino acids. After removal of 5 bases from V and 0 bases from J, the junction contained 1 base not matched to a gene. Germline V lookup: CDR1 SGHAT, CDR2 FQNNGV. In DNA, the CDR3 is TGTGCCAGCAGCCGGGACAGGAGCACAGATACGCAGTATTTT. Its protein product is CASSRDRSTDTQYF.

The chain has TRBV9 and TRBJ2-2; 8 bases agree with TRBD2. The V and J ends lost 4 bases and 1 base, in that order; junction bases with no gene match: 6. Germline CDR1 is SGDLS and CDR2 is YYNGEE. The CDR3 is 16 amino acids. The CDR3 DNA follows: TGTGCCAGCAGCTCCACAAGCGGGAGGAACACCGGGGAGCTGTTTTTT. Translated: CASSSTSGRNTGELFF.

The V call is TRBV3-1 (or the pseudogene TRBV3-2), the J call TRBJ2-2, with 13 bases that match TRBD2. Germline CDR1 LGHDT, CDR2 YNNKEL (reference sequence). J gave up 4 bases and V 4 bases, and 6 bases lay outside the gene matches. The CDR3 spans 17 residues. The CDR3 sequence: CASSPRGLAGVTGELFF. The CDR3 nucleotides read TGTGCCAGCAGCCCTAGAGGACTAGCGGGAGTCACCGGGGAGCTGTTTTTT.

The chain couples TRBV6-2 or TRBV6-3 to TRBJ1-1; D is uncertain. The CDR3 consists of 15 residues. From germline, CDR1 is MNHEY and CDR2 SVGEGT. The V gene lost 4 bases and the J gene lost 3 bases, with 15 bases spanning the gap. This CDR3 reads CASSLDAGGYTEAFF. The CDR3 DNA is TGTGCCAGCAGTTTGGACGCCGGAGGGTACACTGAAGCTTTCTTT.

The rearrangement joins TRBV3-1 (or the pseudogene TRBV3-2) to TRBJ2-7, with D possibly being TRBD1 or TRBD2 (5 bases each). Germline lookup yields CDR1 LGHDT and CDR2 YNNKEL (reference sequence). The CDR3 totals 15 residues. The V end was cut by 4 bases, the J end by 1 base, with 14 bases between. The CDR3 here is CASSRERGLSYEQYF. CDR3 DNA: TGTGCCAGCAGCCGAGAGAGGGGTCTTTCCTACGAGCAGTACTTC.

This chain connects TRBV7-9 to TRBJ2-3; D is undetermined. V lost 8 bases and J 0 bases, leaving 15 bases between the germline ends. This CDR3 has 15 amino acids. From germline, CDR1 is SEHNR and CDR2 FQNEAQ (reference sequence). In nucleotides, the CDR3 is TGTGCCAGCTCCGATGGCCGGTCTAGCACAGATACGCAGTATTTT. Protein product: CASSDGRSSTDTQYF.

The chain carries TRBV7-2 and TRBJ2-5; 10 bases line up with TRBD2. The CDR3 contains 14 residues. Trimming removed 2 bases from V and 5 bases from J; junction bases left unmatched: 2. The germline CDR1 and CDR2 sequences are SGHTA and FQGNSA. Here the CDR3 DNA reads TGTGCCAGCAGCTTACTAGCGGGGGAGGAGACCCAGTACTTC. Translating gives CASSLLAGEETQYF.

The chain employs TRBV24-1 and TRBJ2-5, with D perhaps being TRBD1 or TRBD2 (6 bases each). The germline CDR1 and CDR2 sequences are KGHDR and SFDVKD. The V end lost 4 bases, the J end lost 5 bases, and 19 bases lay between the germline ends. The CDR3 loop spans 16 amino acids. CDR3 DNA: TGTGCCACCAGTGACCCCGAGGGGGAGGAGGGGGAGACCCAGTACTTC. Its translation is CATSDPEGEEGETQYF.

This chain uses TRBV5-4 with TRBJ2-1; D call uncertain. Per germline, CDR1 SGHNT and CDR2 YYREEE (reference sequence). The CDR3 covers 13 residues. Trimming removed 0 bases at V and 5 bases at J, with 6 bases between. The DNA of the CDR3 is TGTGCCAGCAGCTTGGATAGGAACAATGAGCAGTTCTTC. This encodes CASSLDRNNEQFF.

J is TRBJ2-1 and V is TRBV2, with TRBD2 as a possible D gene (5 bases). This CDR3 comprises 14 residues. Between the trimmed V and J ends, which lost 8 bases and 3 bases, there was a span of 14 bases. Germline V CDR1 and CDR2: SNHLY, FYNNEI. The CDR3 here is CASRRLTSYNEQFF. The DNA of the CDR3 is TGTGCCAGCCGAAGACTAACTAGCTACAATGAGCAGTTCTTC.

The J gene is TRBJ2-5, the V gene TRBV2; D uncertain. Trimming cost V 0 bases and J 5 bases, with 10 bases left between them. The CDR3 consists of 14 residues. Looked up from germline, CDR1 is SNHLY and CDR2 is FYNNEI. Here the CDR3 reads CASSEAPRDETQYF. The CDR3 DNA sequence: TGTGCCAGCAGTGAAGCGCCTAGAGACGAGACCCAGTACTTC.